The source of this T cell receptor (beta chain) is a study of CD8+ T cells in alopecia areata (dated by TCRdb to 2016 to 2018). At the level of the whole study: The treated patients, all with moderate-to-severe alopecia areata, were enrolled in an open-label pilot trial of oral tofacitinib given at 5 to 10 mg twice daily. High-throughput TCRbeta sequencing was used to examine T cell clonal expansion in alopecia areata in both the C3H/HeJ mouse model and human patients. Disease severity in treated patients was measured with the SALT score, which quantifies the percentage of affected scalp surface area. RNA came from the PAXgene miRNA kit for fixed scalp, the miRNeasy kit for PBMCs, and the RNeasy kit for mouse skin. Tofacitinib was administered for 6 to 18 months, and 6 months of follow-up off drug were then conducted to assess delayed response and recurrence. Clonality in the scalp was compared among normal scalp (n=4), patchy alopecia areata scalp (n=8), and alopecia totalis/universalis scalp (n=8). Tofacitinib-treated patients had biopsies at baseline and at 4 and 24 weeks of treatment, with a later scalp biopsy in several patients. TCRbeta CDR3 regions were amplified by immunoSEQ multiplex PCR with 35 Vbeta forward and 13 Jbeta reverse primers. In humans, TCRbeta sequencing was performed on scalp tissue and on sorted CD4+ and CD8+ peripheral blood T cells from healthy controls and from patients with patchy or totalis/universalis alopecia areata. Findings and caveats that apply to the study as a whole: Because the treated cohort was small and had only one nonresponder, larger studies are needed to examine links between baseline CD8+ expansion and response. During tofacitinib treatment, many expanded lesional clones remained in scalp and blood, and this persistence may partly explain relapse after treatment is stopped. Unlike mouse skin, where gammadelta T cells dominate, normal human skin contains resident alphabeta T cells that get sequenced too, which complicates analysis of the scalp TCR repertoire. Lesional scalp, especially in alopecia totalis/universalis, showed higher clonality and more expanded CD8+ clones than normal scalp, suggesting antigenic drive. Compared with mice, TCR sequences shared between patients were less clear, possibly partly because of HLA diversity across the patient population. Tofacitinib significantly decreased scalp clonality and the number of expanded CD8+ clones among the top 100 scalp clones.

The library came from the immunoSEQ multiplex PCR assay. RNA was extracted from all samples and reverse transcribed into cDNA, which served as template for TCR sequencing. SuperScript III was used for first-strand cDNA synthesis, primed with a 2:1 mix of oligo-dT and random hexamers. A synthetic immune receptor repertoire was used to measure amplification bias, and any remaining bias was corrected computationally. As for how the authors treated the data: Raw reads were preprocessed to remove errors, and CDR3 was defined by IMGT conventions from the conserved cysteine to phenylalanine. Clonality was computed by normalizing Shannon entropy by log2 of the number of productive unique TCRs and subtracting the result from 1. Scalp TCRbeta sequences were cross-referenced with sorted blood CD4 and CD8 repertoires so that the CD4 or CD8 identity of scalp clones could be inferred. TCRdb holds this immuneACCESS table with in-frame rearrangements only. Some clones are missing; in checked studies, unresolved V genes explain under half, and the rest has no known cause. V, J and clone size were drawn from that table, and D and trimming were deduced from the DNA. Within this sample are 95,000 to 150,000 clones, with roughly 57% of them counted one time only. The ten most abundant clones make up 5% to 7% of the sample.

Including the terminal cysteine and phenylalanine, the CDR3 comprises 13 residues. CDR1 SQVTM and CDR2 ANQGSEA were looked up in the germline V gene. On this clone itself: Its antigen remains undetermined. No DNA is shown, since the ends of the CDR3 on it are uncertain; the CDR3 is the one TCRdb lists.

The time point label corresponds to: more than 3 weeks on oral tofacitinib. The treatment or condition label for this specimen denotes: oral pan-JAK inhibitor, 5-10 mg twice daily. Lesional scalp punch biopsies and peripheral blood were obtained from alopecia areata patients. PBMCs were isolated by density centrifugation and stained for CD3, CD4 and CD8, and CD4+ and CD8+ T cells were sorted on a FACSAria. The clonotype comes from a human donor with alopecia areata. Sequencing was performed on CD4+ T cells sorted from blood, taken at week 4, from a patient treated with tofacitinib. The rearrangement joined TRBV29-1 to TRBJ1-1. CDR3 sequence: CSVGGGANTEAFF.